This T cell receptor beta chain comes out of a study of blood T cell repertoires in COVID-19. Turning to the study itself: Acute and convalescent COVID-19 samples came from the United States, Italy and Spain.

Using immunoSEQ multiplex PCR, the repertoire was profiled, and TCRdb retains in-frame clones only, with some absent. The sample has roughly 89,000 clones, around three quarters seen once. V lost 8 bases, J lost 5 bases, and 5 bases stayed unmatched. The CDR3 has 12 residues. The germline V gene has CDR1 MDHEN and CDR2 SYDVKM. The clonotype originates from a woman in her sixties or seventies with acute or convalescent COVID-19. Input material: peripheral blood. This rearrangement joins TRBV28 to TRBJ1-2; 7 positions match TRBD1. The CDR3 sequence is CASQSGGYGYTF. The CDR3 DNA is TGTGCCAGCCAATCAGGGGGGTATGGCTACACCTTC.